The 18 T cell receptor beta chains below were found in one sample sequenced in a study of cytomegalovirus exposure and HLA in healthy donors. A multiplex PCR was run with 60 Vbeta primers and 13 Jbeta primers. The repertoire was sequenced with immunoSEQ multiplex PCR; TCRdb's copy has only in-frame clones and lacks some. The table lists roughly 120,000 clones, about 80% of them singletons, with 4.9% in the top ten. Sequencing input: PBMCs. The receptors were gathered from a man between 45 and 60 years old in good health and CMV-seropositive.

The chain links TRBV6-5 to TRBJ2-7; D is uncertain. Trimming took off 6 bases at V and 0 bases at J, with 12 bases between the two ends. Germline V gene lookup returns CDR1 MNHEY and CDR2 SVGAGI. This CDR3 comprises 14 residues. Written as DNA, the CDR3 is TGTGCCAGCAGGGGCAGCATCGGCTCCTACGAGCAGTACTTC. Amino acid sequence: CASRGSIGSYEQYF.

CDR3 residues: CASSGVPGQGQGTDTQYF. The CDR3 DNA sequence: TGTGCCAGCAGTGGGGTCCCGGGACAGGGACAGGGGACAGATACGCAGTATTTT. The chain has TRBV25-1 and TRBJ2-3, with 10 bases aligning to TRBD1. Germline V gene data show CDR1 as MGHDK and CDR2 as SYGVNS. This CDR3 has 18 amino acids. With 4 bases clipped from V and 3 bases from J, the junction kept 13 bases outside the gene matches.

V usage is TRBV19 and J usage is TRBJ1-2; 7 bases line up with TRBD1. The CDR3 runs 13 residues. Germline lookup yields CDR1 LNHDA and CDR2 SQIVND (reference sequence). V gave up 4 bases and J gave up 8 bases; unmatched junction bases: 7. The CDR3 reads CASSTQGMNGYTF. The CDR3 DNA reads as TGTGCCAGTAGTACACAGGGGATGAACGGCTACACCTTC.

The chain joins TRBV19 to TRBJ1-1; 11 nucleotides agree with TRBD1. The junction had 16 bases not matched to a gene; V was cut back by 9 bases and J by 10 bases. Germline lookup yields CDR1 LNHDA and CDR2 SQIVND (reference sequence). The CDR3 contains 15 residues. CDR3 loop: CASTGPGQGVRGAFF. The CDR3 DNA reads TGTGCCAGCACCGGCCCGGGACAGGGGGTTCGTGGAGCTTTCTTT.

The chain is built from TRBV19 and TRBJ2-1; TRBD2 matches at 11 bases. The germline CDR1 and CDR2 sequences are LNHDA and SQIVND (reference sequence). V dropped 8 bases and J dropped 7; count of bases not matched to a gene: 4. This CDR3 is 13 amino acids long. The CDR3 DNA reads TGTGCCAGTGTAGCGGGGGGGGGTAATGAGCAGTTCTTC. Protein: CASVAGGGNEQFF.

The chain has TRBV30 and TRBJ1-5; a weak D match, TRBD1 (5 bases). With 0 bases removed from V and 7 bases from J, the gap between germline ends came to 10 bases. The germline CDR1 and CDR2 sequences are GTSNPN and SVGIG (reference sequence). The CDR3 totals 13 residues. The CDR3, as DNA: TGTGCCTGGAGTGTTAGGGGCATGCAGCCCCAGCATTTT. It specifies CAWSVRGMQPQHF.

This sequence joins TRBV11-2 and TRBJ1-1; D may be TRBD1 (5 bases). Trimming removed 5 bases from V and 1 base from J, with 11 bases in between. CDR3 length: 14 residues. In germline, CDR1 is SGHAT, CDR2 FQNNGV. CDR3 coding DNA: TGTGCCAGCAGCGTATCGACAGCGAACACTGAAGCTTTCTTT. This encodes CASSVSTANTEAFF.

The chain combines TRBV9 with TRBJ1-4; maybe TRBD1 (5 bases). Germline lookup yields CDR1 SGDLS and CDR2 YYNGEE. This CDR3 has 14 amino acids. Between the trimmed V and J ends, which lost 3 bases and 8 bases, there was a span of 14 bases. CDR3 nucleotides: TGTGCCAGCAGCGGGGGGGTCGCGGGGGAAAAACTGTTTTTT. Protein product: CASSGGVAGEKLFF.

V is TRBV5-1 and J is TRBJ1-4; TRBD1 agrees at 10 bases. This CDR3 contains 14 residues. Germline V gene lookup returns CDR1 SGHRS and CDR2 YFSETQ. V shed 4 bases and J 8 bases; nucleotides not matched to a gene: 5. This chain's CDR3 is CASSGSGQGEKLFF. CDR3 nucleotide sequence: TGCGCCAGCAGCGGTTCGGGACAGGGGGAAAAACTGTTTTTT.

V gene TRBV7-8 combines with J gene TRBJ2-5, with TRBD1 matching over 12 bases. The closer fit of TRBJ2-7 to the DNA end suggests the J call may be wrong. The CDR3 covers 14 residues. Germline V lookup: CDR1 SGHVS, CDR2 FQNEAQ. The CDR3 region is CASSLGQGAYEQYF. CDR3 nucleotide sequence: TGTGCCAGCAGCCTGGGACAGGGGGCGTACGAGCAGTACTTC.

This chain connects TRBV15 to TRBJ2-7; 9 bases map to TRBD1. This CDR3 is 15 amino acids long. The junction had 2 bases not matched to a gene; V was cut back by 1 base and J by 1 base. CDR1 is LNHNV and CDR2 is YYDKDF in the germline V gene (reference sequence). The CDR3 protein is CATSRGGQGSYEQYF. The CDR3 nucleotides read TGTGCCACCAGCAGAGGGGGACAGGGTTCCTACGAGCAGTACTTC.

A single count supports this clone. The chain recombines TRBV5-1 with TRBJ2-1; weak D call: TRBD2 (6 bases). The CDR3 totals 16 residues. The V gene's germline CDR1 is SGHRS and CDR2 YFSETQ. V gave up 5 bases and J gave up 9 bases, with 24 bases separating them. CDR3 bases: TGCGCCAGCAGTAACTCGAGTGGGGGGAAGGTCAGTGAGCAGTTCTTC. Protein: CASSNSSGGKVSEQFF.

The chain recombines TRBV6-1 with TRBJ2-3; 11 positions agree with TRBD1. V was pared by 4 bases and J by 4 bases, with 4 bases of the junction left unmatched. The CDR3 spans 15 residues. Germline CDR1 is MNHNS and CDR2 is SASEGT. The CDR3 protein is CASSGTGGFADTQYF. As DNA, the CDR3 is TGTGCCAGCAGTGGGACAGGGGGCTTTGCAGATACGCAGTATTTT.

This sequence joins TRBV7-9 and TRBJ2-3, with TRBD2 matching 11 bases. V trimming: 3 bases; J trimming: 7 bases; junction bases outside the gene matches: 9. The CDR3 has 16 amino acids. Germline CDR1 reads SEHNR; CDR2 reads FQNEAQ (reference sequence). The DNA for the CDR3 is TGTGCCAGCAGCTTCGGCCCTAGCGGGGGGATATATACGCAGTATTTT. This encodes CASSFGPSGGIYTQYF. The variable domain in full, with the rest retrieved from reference TRBV7-9 and TRBJ2-3, is DTGVSQNPRHKITKRGQNVTFRCDPISEHNRLYWYRQTLGQGPEFLTYFQNEAQLEKSRLLSDRFSAERPKGSFSTLEIQRTEQGDSAMYLCASSFGPSGGIYTQYFGPGTRLTVL.

The chain has TRBV20-1 and TRBJ2-7; maybe TRBD2 (6 bases). The CDR3 has 11 amino acids. Germline lookup yields CDR1 DFQATT and CDR2 SNEGSKA (reference sequence). Written as DNA, the CDR3 is TGCAGCGCCCGGGAGACCTACGAGCAGTACTTC. The encoded protein is CSARETYEQYF.

This chain uses TRBV4-2 with TRBJ1-5; perhaps TRBD1 as D (6 bases). Germline CDR1 is LGHNA and CDR2 is YNFKEQ. CDR3 length: 15 residues. V lost 0 bases and J lost 5, with 11 bases in between. CDR3 loop: CASSQDQGNDQPQHF. The DNA of the CDR3 is TGTGCCAGCAGCCAAGATCAGGGGAATGATCAGCCCCAGCATTTT.

This chain links TRBV5-6 with TRBJ1-1; 9 nucleotides line up with TRBD1. Germline V CDR1 and CDR2: SGHDT, YYEEEE. V was pared by 4 bases and J by 6 bases, with 4 bases of the junction left unmatched. The CDR3 has 13 residues. CDR3 protein: CASSLGQGSEAFF. The CDR3 DNA sequence: TGTGCCAGCAGCCTGGGACAGGGTTCTGAAGCTTTCTTT.

This sequence joins TRBV5-6 and TRBJ2-1, with D possibly matching TRBD1 (6 bases). This CDR3 has 13 amino acids. CDR1 is SGHDT and CDR2 is YYEEEE in the germline V gene. V was cut by 5 bases and J by 9 bases, with 15 bases left in between. The CDR3 DNA sequence: TGTGCCAGCAGGGATGATCGCAGGGGTGAGCAGTTCTTC. Residues: CASRDDRRGEQFF.